One and the same sample provided the 30 T cell receptor beta chains below, sequenced in a study of monozygotic twins with inflammatory bowel disease. TCRdb re-called the 5' RACE reads, yielding one record per CDR3 amino acid sequence without DNA. This listing includes 90,000 to 110,000 distinct CDR3 sequences. The sample taken for sequencing was blood. These receptors all come from a human donor with ulcerative colitis or Crohn's disease, or a healthy co-twin of an affected twin (not recorded which).

The chain employs TRBV7-3 and TRBJ2-4; TCRdb indicates TRBD2, and absent DNA this call remains unverified. The CDR3 has 17 residues. Germline V gives CDR1 SGHTA, CDR2 FQGTGA. This chain's CDR3 is CASSSVGLAGDGGIQYF.

CDR3: CASSIGTEHNEQFF. This chain connects TRBV7-8 to TRBJ2-1; TCRdb selects TRBD1, and the lack of DNA leaves this call unchecked. This CDR3 contains 14 residues. CDR1 is SGHVS and CDR2 is FQNEAQ in the germline V gene.

The chain recombines TRBV3-1 with TRBJ2-7; the TRBD1 assignment by TCRdb is unverifiable without DNA. CDR3 length: 11 amino acids. Germline V gene data show CDR1 as LGHDT and CDR2 as YNNKEL (reference sequence). The CDR3 sequence is CASSLQDEQYF.

Here the CDR3 reads CASSLPPDATNEKLFF. The genes are TRBV7-8 and TRBJ1-4; TCRdb reports TRBD1, a call that lacks DNA to check it against. This CDR3 is built from 16 residues. The germline CDR1 and CDR2 sequences are SGHVS and FQNEAQ.

This chain connects TRBV7-3 to TRBJ2-1. The CDR3 consists of 13 residues. In germline, CDR1 is SGHTA, CDR2 FQGTGA. The CDR3 loop reads CASSRDLSNEQFF.

The chain joins TRBV7-9 to TRBJ1-2; TCRdb lists TRBD1, though no DNA is available to test this call. The CDR3 contains 13 residues. Germline V gene lookup returns CDR1 SEHNR and CDR2 FQNEAQ (reference sequence). The CDR3 loop reads CASSTGIYYGYTF.

The J gene is TRBJ2-1, the V gene TRBV7-9; as DNA is missing, the TRBD1 call by TCRdb cannot be tested. CDR1 and CDR2 from the germline V gene are SEHNR and FQNEAQ (reference sequence). The CDR3 is made up of 16 amino acids. The CDR3 sequence: CASSLEVGTGIPQQFF.

The V gene is TRBV20-1, the J gene TRBJ1-1; with no DNA, the TCRdb D assignment of TRBD1 cannot be verified. Germline V gene sequence: CDR1 DFQATT, CDR2 SNEGSKA (reference sequence). The CDR3 runs to 13 residues. The CDR3 spells CSAPGQTNTEAFF.

The chain joins TRBV12-3 or TRBV12-4 to TRBJ1-2; lacking DNA, the TRBD1 call made by TCRdb goes unchecked. CDR3 size: 13 residues. The CDR3 sequence: CASRGGQDYGYTF.

The chain carries TRBV20-1 and TRBJ1-2; absent DNA, TCRdb's TRBD1 call cannot be checked. This CDR3 is 14 amino acids long. Germline CDR1 reads DFQATT; CDR2 reads SNEGSKA (reference sequence). CDR3 residues: CSAPSISTGTGYTF.

The V gene is TRBV27, the J gene TRBJ1-5. This CDR3 has 14 amino acids. Germline CDR1 reads MNHEY; CDR2 reads SMNVEV (reference sequence). The CDR3 region is CASSLFYSNQPQHF.

This sequence joins TRBV7-3 and TRBJ2-1; checking the TCRdb D call of TRBD2 is not possible without DNA. CDR3 length: 15 amino acids. The germline CDR1 and CDR2 sequences are SGHTA and FQGTGA. The CDR3 spells CASSQLEDSYNEQFF.

V usage is TRBV5-1 and J usage is TRBJ1-1. Germline V gives CDR1 SGHRS, CDR2 YFSETQ. The CDR3 loop spans 13 amino acids. This CDR3 reads CASSLDRNTEALF.

V is TRBV5-5 and J is TRBJ1-4. Germline CDR1 is SGHKS and CDR2 is YYEKEE (reference sequence). The CDR3 is 14 residues long. CDR3: CASSDQRYEEKLFF.

The chain joins TRBV11-3 to TRBJ2-5; the TCRdb D gene call, TRBD1, has no DNA to confirm it. CDR3 length: 14 residues. The germline gives CDR1 SGHNT, CDR2 YENEEA. The CDR3 region is CASSSRTFEETQYF.

The V and J genes are TRBV12-3 or TRBV12-4 and TRBJ2-3; the TCRdb D gene call, TRBD1, has no DNA to confirm it. The CDR3 has 13 amino acids. The CDR3 region is CASSPYTGDTQYF.

This chain uses TRBV12-3 or TRBV12-4 with TRBJ2-5; the TCRdb call, TRBD1, lacks DNA for checking. The CDR3 sequence is 14 residues long. CDR3 protein: CASSSHGGGQTQYF.

The chain combines TRBV29-1 with TRBJ2-7; the D call from TCRdb, TRBD1, cannot be confirmed without DNA. The CDR3 totals 12 residues. CDR1 is SQVTM and CDR2 is ANQGSEA in the germline V gene. The CDR3 reads CSVGPRVYEQYF.

This chain uses TRBV20-1 with TRBJ2-3. There are 14 residues in the CDR3. Looked up from germline, CDR1 is DFQATT and CDR2 is SNEGSKA (reference sequence). The CDR3 protein is CSARGGSSTDTQYF.

The genes are TRBV12-3 or TRBV12-4 and TRBJ1-2; TCRdb reports TRBD1, a call that lacks DNA to check it against. This CDR3 contains 13 residues. CDR3 residues: CASSFSGFYGYTF.

J is TRBJ2-4 and V is TRBV24-1; TCRdb gives TRBD1 as the D gene, but with no DNA this cannot be confirmed. Germline CDR1 reads KGHDR; CDR2 reads SFDVKD. This CDR3 comprises 17 residues. The CDR3 region is CATSETPGLGAKNIQYF.

This chain links TRBV7-8 with TRBJ2-4; the D call of TRBD2 rests on TCRdb alone, since no DNA is present to check it. The CDR3 loop spans 19 amino acids. The germline CDR1 and CDR2 sequences are SGHVS and FQNEAQ. CDR3 in amino acids: CASSPEVVAGGLAKNIQYF. The full variable domain, completed using reference TRBV7-8 and TRBJ2-4, is GAGVSQSPRYKVAKRGQDVALRCDPISGHVSLFWYQQALGQGPEFLTYFQNEAQLDKSGLPSDRFFAERPEGSVSTLKIQRTQQEDSAVYLCASSPEVVAGGLAKNIQYFGAGTRLSVL.

J is TRBJ2-7 and V is TRBV7-2; there is no DNA to check the TCRdb D call of TRBD1. Germline CDR1 and CDR2: SGHTA and FQGNSA. CDR3 size: 12 residues. The CDR3 spells CASSWTSAQQYF. Supplemented by reference TRBV7-2 and TRBJ2-7, the full variable domain reads GAGVSQSPSNKVTEKGKDVELRCDPISGHTALYWYRQSLGQGLEFLIYFQGNSAPDKSGLPSDRFSAERTGGSVSTLTIQRTQQEDSAVYLCASSWTSAQQYFGPGTRLTVT.

V and J are TRBV11-2 and TRBJ2-5; TCRdb returns TRBD1, unconfirmable since there is no DNA. Germline V CDR1 and CDR2: SGHAT, FQNNGV. This CDR3 has 15 amino acids. This chain's CDR3 is CASSSLTGPRETQYF.

This chain uses TRBV7-3 with TRBJ2-3. The CDR3 totals 12 residues. Germline loops: CDR1 SGHTA, CDR2 FQGTGA. The CDR3 sequence: CASSFDRDTQYF.

V and J are TRBV2 and TRBJ2-5. CDR1 and CDR2 from the germline V gene are SNHLY and FYNNEI. The CDR3 has 13 amino acids. CDR3 protein: CASTGRYQETQYF.

The chain couples TRBV15 to TRBJ2-3. Germline lookup yields CDR1 LNHNV and CDR2 YYDKDF (reference sequence). The CDR3 totals 13 residues. CDR3 residues: CATSRGRPDTQYF.

The gene calls are TRBV10-3 and TRBJ1-4. Per germline, CDR1 ENHRY and CDR2 SYGVKD. This CDR3 is built from 16 residues. The CDR3: CAISEYAEATNEKLFF.

J is TRBJ2-2 and V is TRBV19; TCRdb designates TRBD1, a call that cannot be tested without DNA. This CDR3 is built from 17 residues. Germline CDR1 and CDR2: LNHDA and SQIVND (reference sequence). This CDR3 is CASRTGGVLHYTGELFF.

The chain combines TRBV29-1 with TRBJ2-1; TCRdb gives TRBD2 as the D gene, but with no DNA this cannot be confirmed. The germline CDR1 and CDR2 sequences are SQVTM and ANQGSEA. The CDR3 length is 15 residues. CDR3 amino acids: CSVELQEVPYNEQFF.